These 26 T cell receptor beta chains share one sample of origin, sequenced in a study of immune characterization of retroperitoneal liposarcoma. MiXCR, applied by TCRdb to the PCR reads, yields one record per CDR3 protein. The sample records approximately 10,000 distinct CDR3 sequences, 30% to 45% being singletons. The sequencing sample was made of tumor tissue. The source is a female donor with retroperitoneal liposarcoma.

The J gene is TRBJ2-3, the V gene TRBV6-1; 7 bases match TRBD1. There are 17 residues in the CDR3. V trimming: 5 bases; J trimming: 5 bases; junction bases outside the gene matches: 16. Germline CDR1 and CDR2: MNHNS and SASEGT. CDR3 amino acids: CASSKTLSTGRGDTQYF. CDR3 DNA: TGTGCCAGCAGTAAAACCCTTTCGACAGGGCGAGGAGATACGCAGTATTTT.

V is TRBV27 and J is TRBJ2-6; D not certain. V was pared by 6 bases and J by 1 base, with 25 bases between. Germline assignment: CDR1 MNHEY and CDR2 SMNVEV (reference sequence). The CDR3 has 20 residues. The CDR3 region is CASSPEPHLVIRSGANVLTF. CDR3 in DNA: TGTGCCAGCAGCCCTGAGCCCCACTTAGTAATCCGATCTGGGGCCAACGTCCTGACTTTC.

The rearrangement links TRBV6-1 to TRBJ2-4, with 9 positions matching TRBD2. The J call may be faulty, since TRBJ2-7 better matches the DNA end. The CDR3 length is 15 residues. CDR1 MNHNS and CDR2 SASEGT come from the germline V gene. The CDR3 protein is CASSLSGGLSDEQYF. CDR3 nucleotides: TGTGCCAGCAGCCTTAGCGGGGGCCTATCCGACGAGCAGTACTTC.

This clonotype was detected a few times. The chain joins TRBV27 to TRBJ2-5; 7 nucleotides line up with TRBD1. Germline-derived CDR1 and CDR2 are MNHEY and SMNVEV (reference sequence). This CDR3 is 15 amino acids long. V dropped 6 bases and J dropped 3; count of bases not matched to a gene: 10. In nucleotides, the CDR3 is TGTGCCAGCAGATCCTGGGACAGCCTAAAAGAGACCCAGTACTTC. Its protein is CASRSWDSLKETQYF.

The V and J genes are TRBV24-1 and TRBJ2-3; 14 bases agree with TRBD2. The CDR3 extends over 21 amino acids. Trimming took 2 bases from V and 2 from J; bases not matched to a gene: 14. The V gene's germline CDR1 is KGHDR and CDR2 SFDVKD. Here the CDR3 DNA reads TGTGCCACCAGTGATTCCACCCGACTAGCGGGAGGGCCACGGGACACAGATACGCAGTATTTT. Residues: CATSDSTRLAGGPRDTDTQYF.

This clonotype is medium-sized (0.01 to 0.1%) within its sample. The V call is TRBV7-6, the J call TRBJ2-1; possibly TRBD2 for D (6 bases). This CDR3 comprises 14 residues. Germline CDR1 reads SGHVS; CDR2 reads FNYEAQ. Deletions cut 5 bases from V and 5 bases from J, with 13 bases between. The CDR3 reads CASSATRRDNEQFF. DNA for the CDR3: TGTGCCAGCAGCGCGACGAGGAGGGACAATGAGCAGTTCTTC. Drawing the rest from reference TRBV7-6 and TRBJ2-1, the complete variable domain is GAGVSQSPRYKVTKRGQDVALRCDPISGHVSLYWYRQALGQGPEFLTYFNYEAQQDKSGLPNDRFSAERPEGSISTLTIQRTEQRDSAMYRCASSATRRDNEQFFGPGTRLTVL.

The V and J genes are TRBV12-3 or TRBV12-4 and TRBJ2-3, with unresolved D. Trimming cost V 3 bases and J 2 bases, with 9 bases left between them. The CDR3 is made up of 14 amino acids. CDR3: CASSLSKDTDTQYF. As DNA, the CDR3 is TGTGCCAGCAGTTTGTCAAAGGACACAGATACGCAGTATTTT.

The table lists this clonotype with a few counts. The chain uses TRBV27 and TRBJ2-1, with D perhaps TRBD2 (7 bases). The better agreement between TRBJ2-7 and the DNA end casts doubt on the J call. CDR3 length: 16 residues. Germline CDR1 is MNHEY and CDR2 is SMNVEV (reference sequence). In DNA form, the CDR3 reads TGTGCCAGCAGTAACTTAGGTCGGGGGGCAACCTACGAGCAGTACTTC. It yields the protein CASSNLGRGATYEQYF.

V is TRBV27 and J is TRBJ2-6; the D is unclear. Germline values: CDR1 MNHEY, CDR2 SMNVEV (reference sequence). Trimming took off 5 bases at V and 3 bases at J, with 11 bases between the two ends. The CDR3 covers 15 residues. In nucleotides, the CDR3 is TGTGCCAGCAGTCGCGACGCGGATGGGGCCAACGTCCTGACTTTC. Translating gives CASSRDADGANVLTF.

The chain combines TRBV11-3 with TRBJ2-5; D call uncertain. Trimming shortened V by 1 base and J by 2 bases, and 8 bases separated the two germline ends. Germline CDR1 is SGHNT and CDR2 is YENEEA. CDR3 length: 14 amino acids. CDR3 DNA sequence: TGTGCCAGCAGCTTAGGGGCAGGACAAGAGACCCAGTACTTC. Translated: CASSLGAGQETQYF.

This clonotype was detected many times. The chain has TRBV12-3 or TRBV12-4 and TRBJ2-3; D call uncertain. Trimming left V 1 base short and J 0 bases short, with 5 bases between. CDR3 length: 14 amino acids. The CDR3 nucleotides read TGTGCCAGCAGTTTAGAGGCTAGCACAGATACGCAGTATTTT. Protein sequence: CASSLEASTDTQYF.

This clonotype appeared a few times. The chain carries TRBV6-6 and TRBJ2-1, with 11 bases that match TRBD2. The J call may not be correct, given that the DNA end is closer to TRBJ2-7. The germline V gene has CDR1 MNHNY and CDR2 SVGAGI (reference sequence). CDR3 length: 16 amino acids. The CDR3 nucleotides are TGTGCCAGCAGTTACGGTGCTAGCGGGAGGTCCTACGAGCAGTACTTC. It is translated as CASSYGASGRSYEQYF.

This clonotype is categorized as medium-sized. The rearrangement links TRBV6-1 to TRBJ2-3; D may be TRBD2 (6 bases). Germline V gene data show CDR1 as MNHNS and CDR2 as SASEGT. V was cut by 0 bases and J by 5 bases, with 9 bases left in between. The length of the CDR3 is 14 residues. CDR3 loop: CASSEAGAGDTQYF. The CDR3, as DNA: TGTGCCAGCAGTGAAGCGGGAGCGGGAGATACGCAGTATTTT.

This clonotype is termed medium-sized. The rearrangement links TRBV7-6 to TRBJ2-4; D call uncertain. The J call is uncertain, as TRBJ2-7 better fits the DNA end. CDR1 is SGHVS and CDR2 is FNYEAQ in the germline V gene. The length of the CDR3 is 11 residues. The CDR3 sequence: CATTSIYEQYF. The CDR3 nucleotides are TGTGCCACTACGTCCATCTACGAGCAGTACTTC.

V usage is TRBV7-3 and J usage is TRBJ2-4; 13 positions agree with TRBD2. Per germline, CDR1 SGHTA and CDR2 FQGTGA. This CDR3 is 15 amino acids long. V was clipped by 4 bases and J by 13 bases; unmatched bases: 10. The CDR3 reads CASSSKGTSGEEQYF. CDR3 in DNA: TGTGCCAGCAGCTCCAAGGGGACTAGCGGGGAAGAGCAGTACTTC. Full variable domain (rest looked up from reference TRBV7-3 and TRBJ2-4): GAGVSQTPSNKVTEKGKYVELRCDPISGHTALYWYRQSLGQGPEFLIYFQGTGAADDSGLPNDRFFAVRPEGSVSTLKIQRTERGDSAVYLCASSSKGTSGEEQYFGAGTRLSVL.

This clonotype has a handful of counts. The V and J genes are TRBV12-3 or TRBV12-4 and TRBJ2-1; the D gene is possibly TRBD2 (5 bases). Trimming removed 4 bases at V and 10 bases at J, with 14 bases between. This CDR3 has 13 amino acids. The CDR3 DNA reads as TGTGCCAGCAGTTCCCGGGGATCCTACGAGCAGTTCTTC. It specifies CASSSRGSYEQFF.

This clonotype appeared a few times. The V and J genes are TRBV7-2 and TRBJ1-5, with a possible D match to TRBD1 (5 bases). This CDR3 comprises 14 residues. Germline-derived CDR1 and CDR2 are SGHTA and FQGNSA. V lost 9 bases to trimming and J lost 4 bases, with 16 bases between them. The CDR3 loop reads CASSRAGRNQPQHF. The CDR3 DNA sequence: TGTGCCAGTTCGAGGGCAGGGCGTAATCAGCCCCAGCATTTT.

V usage is TRBV12-3 or TRBV12-4 and J usage is TRBJ2-1; D remains unclear. Trimming stripped 7 bases from V and 6 bases from J, with 16 bases between. This CDR3 is built from 14 residues. The CDR3 bases are TGTGCCAGCACTTTCTCCCTTGAATCCAATGAGCAGTTCTTC. Amino acids: CASTFSLESNEQFF.

This clonotype was counted ten times or more. J is TRBJ2-5 and V is TRBV12-3 or TRBV12-4; D is unresolved. Trimming took 7 bases from V and 2 from J, leaving 11 bases between them. The CDR3 length is 13 residues. CDR3 residues: CASTSSSQETQYF. CDR3 in DNA: TGTGCCAGCACCTCCTCCTCTCAAGAGACCCAGTACTTC.

The genes are TRBV27 and TRBJ2-3; weak D call: TRBD2 (6 bases). The germline V gene encodes CDR1 MNHEY and CDR2 SMNVEV (reference sequence). V gave up 6 bases and J gave up 2 bases, with 15 bases separating them. CDR3 length: 15 amino acids. CDR3 sequence (DNA): TGTGCCAGCAGGCAGCGGGTAGGACTCACAGATACGCAGTATTTT. Translation: CASRQRVGLTDTQYF.

V is TRBV12-5 and J is TRBJ2-5, with D perhaps being TRBD1 or TRBD2 (6 bases each). V was clipped by 1 base and J by 11 bases, with 26 bases between them. The CDR3 totals 17 residues. Germline loops: CDR1 LGHNT, CDR2 FRNRAP. DNA for the CDR3: TGTGCTAGTGGTTTGGCCACAGGGACGGGGGTAGACAATGAGCAGTACTTC. Protein sequence: CASGLATGTGVDNEQYF. The whole variable domain, filled in from reference TRBV12-5 and TRBJ2-5, reads DARVTQTPRHKVTEMGQEVTMRCQPILGHNTVFWYRQTMMQGLELLAYFRNRAPLDDSGMPKDRFSAEMPDATLATLKIQPSEPRDSAVYFCASGLATGTGVDNEQYFGPGTRLLVL.

This chain uses TRBV6-8 with TRBJ2-1; 8 positions agree with TRBD2. The V gene end was trimmed by 6 bases and the J gene end by 4 bases; junction bases not matched to a gene: 8. The length of the CDR3 is 15 residues. Germline V lookup: CDR1 MNHGY, CDR2 SAAAGT. The CDR3 region has the DNA TGTGCCAGCAGACCCGGGACTAGGAGTTACAATGAGCAGTTCTTC. Its protein is CASRPGTRSYNEQFF.

This clonotype was counted a few times. The chain combines TRBV12-5 with TRBJ2-1; 10 positions match TRBD2. CDR1 is LGHNT, CDR2 FRNRAP, per germline. This CDR3 has 17 residues. The J segment lost 8 bases and the V segment lost 7 bases, leaving 17 bases of the junction unmatched. Here the CDR3 DNA reads TGTGCTAGTGATTCGGACAGGACCGGGCTAGCGGGAGATGAGCAGTTCTTC. Translating it yields CASDSDRTGLAGDEQFF.

The V gene is TRBV6-1, the J gene TRBJ2-3; D unclear. This CDR3 contains 15 residues. The ends were cut back, 5 bases at V and 2 bases at J, with 14 bases in the middle. Germline CDR1 is MNHNS and CDR2 is SASEGT. In nucleotides, the CDR3 is TGTGCCAGCAGTTTAAGGAACAGAGCCACAGATACGCAGTATTTT. As protein: CASSLRNRATDTQYF.

The chain carries TRBV6-6 and TRBJ2-1; 7 bases are a match to TRBD2. CDR3 length: 16 amino acids. Unmatched junction bases numbered 9, after V lost 4 bases and J lost 3 bases. CDR1 is MNHNY, CDR2 SVGAGI, per germline (reference sequence). CDR3 sequence (DNA): TGTGCCAGCAGTTCCGCACGGGGGGACTACTACAATGAGCAGTTCTTC. The encoded protein is CASSSARGDYYNEQFF.

This clonotype was detected ten times or more. The V and J genes are TRBV6-1 and TRBJ2-3; D remains unclear. The assigned J gene may be wrong: the sequence end matches TRBJ2-7 better. Germline loops: CDR1 MNHNS, CDR2 SASEGT. The CDR3 is 13 residues long. As DNA, the CDR3 is TGTGCCAGCAAGGGTCGAACCTACAATGAGCAGTACTTC. This sequence encodes CASKGRTYNEQYF.